The rows below give T cell receptor beta chains drawn from one sample of a study of T cell repertoires in cytomegalovirus infection. Each CDR3 protein gets one entry after TCRdb re-called the reads with MiXCR. The table has fewer than 900,000 distinct CDR3 sequences, about 27% seen once. These receptors are not linked to any known antigen. Source: cultured CD8+ T cells from PBMCs, taken from culture after CMV antigen stimulation. These receptors were collected from a human donor in good health (CMV status not recorded). Some clones in this sample may be carry-over from other donors' samples. Both conserved end residues are part of each CDR3. D genes are given only for firm matches. Size is stated for part of the rows, as once, few or many counts, or as a class when the clone is expanded.

j_call,v_call,clone_size,d_call,cdr3_length,cdr3_nt,cdr3_aa
TRBJ2-1,TRBV4-3,few,TRBD2,16,TGCGCCAGCAGCCCATCGGTCGGGGGGGCGTACAATGAGCAGTTCTTC,CASSPSVGGAYNEQFF
TRBJ2-1,TRBV7-9,NA,TRBD1,16,TGTGCCAGCAGCTTATATGGGACAGGGGGTTATGATGAGCAGTTCTTC,CASSLYGTGGYDEQFF
TRBJ1-4,TRBV27,once,NA,15,TGTGTCAGCAGCCCGGAGGGAACACTTAATGAAAAACTGTTTTTT,CVSSPEGTLNEKLFF
TRBJ1-4,TRBV6-5,NA,NA,14,TGTGCCAGCAGTTATTCGAGGAACAATGAAAAACTGTTTTTT,CASSYSRNNEKLFF
TRBJ2-2,TRBV27,NA,TRBD1,15,TGTGCCAGCAGTCTGAGGCAACAGGGGGCCGGGGAGCTGTTTTTT,CASSLRQQGAGELFF
TRBJ2-3,TRBV4-1,NA,NA,16,TGCGCCAGCAGCCAAGAAGAGGGGGGCCGCACAGATACGCAGTATTTT,CASSQEEGGRTDTQYF
TRBJ1-5,TRBV7-6,few,NA,15,TGTGCCAGCAGCTTAGACCCTAATCCCAATCAGCCCCAGCATTTT,CASSLDPNPNQPQHF
TRBJ1-1,TRBV28,NA,NA,14,TGTGCCAGCAGTGTGACAGAACTGAACACTGAAGCTTTCTTT,CASSVTELNTEAFF
TRBJ2-1,TRBV10-1,few,TRBD2,15,TGCGCCAGCAGTGAGACTAGCGGGGGGGGAGATGAGCAGTTCTTC,CASSETSGGGDEQFF
TRBJ1-2,TRBV7-3,NA,NA,16,TGTGCCAGCAGCTACGATGGCGGGGCCTTTAACTATGGCTACACCTTC,CASSYDGGAFNYGYTF
TRBJ1-5,TRBV27,once,NA,14,TGTGCCAGCAGTTTATTAGGTTACAATCAGCCCCAGCATTTT,CASSLLGYNQPQHF
TRBJ2-3,TRBV7-9,many,NA,16,TGTGCCAGCAGCTCCTCTAACCGGGACCCGGCGGATACGCAGTATTTT,CASSSSNRDPADTQYF
TRBJ2-3,TRBV10-3,NA,TRBD2,17,TGTGCCATCAGTGAGTCGTCGGCGGGGGGCACCGCAGATACGCAGTATTTT,CAISESSAGGTADTQYF
TRBJ2-3,TRBV29-1,NA,NA,17,TGCAGCGTTGATCCTCCTTCAGGGGTCCAGTTCACAGATACGCAGTATTTT,CSVDPPSGVQFTDTQYF
TRBJ2-5,TRBV24-1,NA,NA,17,TGTGCCACCAGAGCCGGGCAGGGGGGGGCGGGACGAGAGACCCAGTACTTC,CATRAGQGGAGRETQYF
TRBJ1-5,TRBV6-2/TRBV6-3,NA,NA,11,TGTGCCAGCAGTTGGGGACGGGACCAGCATTTT,CASSWGRDQHF
TRBJ2-1,TRBV12-5,NA,TRBD1,13,TGTGCTAGTGGTTTGGACAGGGGCGATGAGCAGTTCTTC,CASGLDRGDEQFF
TRBJ2-3,TRBV6-2/TRBV6-3,few,TRBD2,18,TGTGCCAGCAGTTACTCGATCTGGGGAGGGAGAGGCACAGATACGCAGTATTTT,CASSYSIWGGRGTDTQYF
TRBJ1-1,TRBV6-1,few,NA,14,TGTGCCAGCAGCCGCACGACGGGGGACGCTGAAGCTTTCTTT,CASSRTTGDAEAFF
TRBJ1-5,TRBV2,NA,TRBD1,15,TGTGCCAGCAGTGAGAGGGACAGGAAAAATCAGCCCCAGCATTTT,CASSERDRKNQPQHF
TRBJ2-7,TRBV11-2,NA,TRBD1,14,TGTGCCAGCAACCACCCGGGACAGGGCTACGAGCAGTACTTC,CASNHPGQGYEQYF
TRBJ2-2,TRBV27,few,NA,15,TGTGCCAGCAGTCCCCCACCTGGGGGCACCGGGGAGCTGTTTTTT,CASSPPPGGTGELFF
TRBJ2-3,TRBV29-1,once,NA,14,TGCAGCGTTGGATTTTGGCAGTCCCCAGATACGCAGTATTTT,CSVGFWQSPDTQYF
TRBJ1-5,TRBV6-1,NA,TRBD1,18,TGTGCCAGCAGTGGCGCGACAGGGAGTTTTTTCGGCAATCAGCCCCAGCATTTT,CASSGATGSFFGNQPQHF
TRBJ2-2,TRBV15,many,NA,15,TGTGCCACCAGCAGAGGGACCGACAACACCGGGGAGCTGTTTTTT,CATSRGTDNTGELFF
TRBJ2-7,TRBV11-2,NA,NA,15,TGTGCCAGCAGCTTAGTGGGCAAGACTTCCTACGAGCAGTACTTC,CASSLVGKTSYEQYF
TRBJ1-1,TRBV4-1,NA,NA,15,TGCGCCAGCAGCCAGGTAGACATGGGGAACACTGAAGCTTTCTTT,CASSQVDMGNTEAFF
TRBJ2-7,TRBV5-6,few,NA,14,TGTGCCAGCAGCTTGGGGGGCTTCTCCTACGAGCAGTACTTC,CASSLGGFSYEQYF
TRBJ2-5,TRBV6-2/TRBV6-3,few,NA,15,TGTGCCAGCAGTTACTCATCCCAGGGGCAAGAGACCCAGTACTTC,CASSYSSQGQETQYF
TRBJ1-2,TRBV2,NA,TRBD1,15,TGTGCCAGCGTCGAAGCCCGGGACAGGTTCTATGGCTACACCTTC,CASVEARDRFYGYTF
TRBJ2-3,TRBV7-9,few,TRBD2,17,TGTGCCAGCAGCCCCGGACTAGCGGTTTCCCTCACAGATACGCAGTATTTT,CASSPGLAVSLTDTQYF
TRBJ2-3,TRBV6-4,NA,NA,13,TGTGCCAGCTGTAACAGGATCACAGATACGCAGTATTTT,CASCNRITDTQYF
TRBJ1-4,TRBV12-3/TRBV12-4,few,NA,18,TGTGCCAGCAGTTTTGTCCCCGGACCCGTCGGTCCTAATGAAAAACTGTTTTTT,CASSFVPGPVGPNEKLFF
TRBJ1-2,TRBV28,many,TRBD1,15,TGTGCCAGCAGTTTGTCCACCCAGGGGGTCTATGGCTACACCTTC,CASSLSTQGVYGYTF
TRBJ2-1,TRBV18,NA,TRBD1,13,TGTGCCAGCTCCAACAGGGGGCTAAATGAGCAGTTCTTC,CASSNRGLNEQFF
TRBJ2-5,TRBV4-1,NA,NA,16,TGCGCCAGCAGCCAAGAAGGACGGAATCCACTCGAGACCCAGTACTTC,CASSQEGRNPLETQYF
TRBJ1-1,TRBV11-2,NA,NA,14,TGTGCCAGCAGCTTAGTTGGGCGGTGGGCTGAAGCTTTCTTT,CASSLVGRWAEAFF
TRBJ2-1,TRBV6-5,NA,NA,17,TGTGCCAGCAGTTACTCCTTTTTGACGGAATCCTACAATGAGCAGTTCTTC,CASSYSFLTESYNEQFF
TRBJ2-1,TRBV24-1,few,NA,15,TGTGCCACCAGTGAACATGGAGGGGACTACAATGAGCAGTTCTTC,CATSEHGGDYNEQFF
TRBJ1-5,TRBV28,NA,NA,12,TGTGCCAGCCAAGACAGGCCTCAGCCCCAGCATTTT,CASQDRPQPQHF
TRBJ1-4,TRBV6-1,NA,NA,15,TGTGCCAGCAGAGCCCGGGGATTATCAAATGAAAAACTGTTTTTT,CASRARGLSNEKLFF
TRBJ1-5,TRBV6-2/TRBV6-3,few,TRBD1,18,TGTGCCAGCAGCCAAGACAGGGGTTACCTCCTAAGCAATCAGCCCCAGCATTTT,CASSQDRGYLLSNQPQHF
TRBJ2-5,TRBV7-8,NA,NA,14,TGTGCCAGCAGCTTAACAGATCCCCAAGAGACCCAGTACTTC,CASSLTDPQETQYF
TRBJ1-5,TRBV27,NA,NA,14,TGTGCCAGCAGTTTCGCACCAAACAATCAGCCCCAGCATTTT,CASSFAPNNQPQHF
TRBJ1-6,TRBV19,NA,NA,14,TGTGCCAGTAGTAGCGGGGAATCCGATTCACCCCTCCACTTT,CASSSGESDSPLHF
TRBJ1-1,TRBV28,NA,TRBD1,15,TGTGCCAGCAGAGGACAGGGGATCGGAGGGACTGAAGCTTTCTTT,CASRGQGIGGTEAFF
TRBJ2-1,TRBV12-3/TRBV12-4,many,NA,14,TGTGCCAGCAGTTCAGAGACCCCTGCCTCTGAGCAGTTCTTC,CASSSETPASEQFF
TRBJ1-5,TRBV7-3,NA,NA,20,TGTGCCAGCAGCTTACGACTGCGATTTCAGGAACCCTATAGCAATCAGCCCCAGCATTTT,CASSLRLRFQEPYSNQPQHF
TRBJ2-1,TRBV7-9,many,NA,14,TGTGCCAGCAGCTTAAAGTCGGTAGTAAATGAGCAGTTCTTC,CASSLKSVVNEQFF
TRBJ2-1,TRBV6-2/TRBV6-3,few,TRBD2,15,TGTGCCAGCAGTCATACTAGCGGGGTCGCCTATGAGCAGTTCTTC,CASSHTSGVAYEQFF
TRBJ2-1,TRBV11-3,few,TRBD2,15,TGTGCCAGCAGCTTAGAGGCTAGCGGGGGACATGAGCAGTTCTTC,CASSLEASGGHEQFF
TRBJ2-1,TRBV28,NA,NA,12,TGTGCCAGCATGGGAGGATTCGATGAGCAGTTCTTC,CASMGGFDEQFF